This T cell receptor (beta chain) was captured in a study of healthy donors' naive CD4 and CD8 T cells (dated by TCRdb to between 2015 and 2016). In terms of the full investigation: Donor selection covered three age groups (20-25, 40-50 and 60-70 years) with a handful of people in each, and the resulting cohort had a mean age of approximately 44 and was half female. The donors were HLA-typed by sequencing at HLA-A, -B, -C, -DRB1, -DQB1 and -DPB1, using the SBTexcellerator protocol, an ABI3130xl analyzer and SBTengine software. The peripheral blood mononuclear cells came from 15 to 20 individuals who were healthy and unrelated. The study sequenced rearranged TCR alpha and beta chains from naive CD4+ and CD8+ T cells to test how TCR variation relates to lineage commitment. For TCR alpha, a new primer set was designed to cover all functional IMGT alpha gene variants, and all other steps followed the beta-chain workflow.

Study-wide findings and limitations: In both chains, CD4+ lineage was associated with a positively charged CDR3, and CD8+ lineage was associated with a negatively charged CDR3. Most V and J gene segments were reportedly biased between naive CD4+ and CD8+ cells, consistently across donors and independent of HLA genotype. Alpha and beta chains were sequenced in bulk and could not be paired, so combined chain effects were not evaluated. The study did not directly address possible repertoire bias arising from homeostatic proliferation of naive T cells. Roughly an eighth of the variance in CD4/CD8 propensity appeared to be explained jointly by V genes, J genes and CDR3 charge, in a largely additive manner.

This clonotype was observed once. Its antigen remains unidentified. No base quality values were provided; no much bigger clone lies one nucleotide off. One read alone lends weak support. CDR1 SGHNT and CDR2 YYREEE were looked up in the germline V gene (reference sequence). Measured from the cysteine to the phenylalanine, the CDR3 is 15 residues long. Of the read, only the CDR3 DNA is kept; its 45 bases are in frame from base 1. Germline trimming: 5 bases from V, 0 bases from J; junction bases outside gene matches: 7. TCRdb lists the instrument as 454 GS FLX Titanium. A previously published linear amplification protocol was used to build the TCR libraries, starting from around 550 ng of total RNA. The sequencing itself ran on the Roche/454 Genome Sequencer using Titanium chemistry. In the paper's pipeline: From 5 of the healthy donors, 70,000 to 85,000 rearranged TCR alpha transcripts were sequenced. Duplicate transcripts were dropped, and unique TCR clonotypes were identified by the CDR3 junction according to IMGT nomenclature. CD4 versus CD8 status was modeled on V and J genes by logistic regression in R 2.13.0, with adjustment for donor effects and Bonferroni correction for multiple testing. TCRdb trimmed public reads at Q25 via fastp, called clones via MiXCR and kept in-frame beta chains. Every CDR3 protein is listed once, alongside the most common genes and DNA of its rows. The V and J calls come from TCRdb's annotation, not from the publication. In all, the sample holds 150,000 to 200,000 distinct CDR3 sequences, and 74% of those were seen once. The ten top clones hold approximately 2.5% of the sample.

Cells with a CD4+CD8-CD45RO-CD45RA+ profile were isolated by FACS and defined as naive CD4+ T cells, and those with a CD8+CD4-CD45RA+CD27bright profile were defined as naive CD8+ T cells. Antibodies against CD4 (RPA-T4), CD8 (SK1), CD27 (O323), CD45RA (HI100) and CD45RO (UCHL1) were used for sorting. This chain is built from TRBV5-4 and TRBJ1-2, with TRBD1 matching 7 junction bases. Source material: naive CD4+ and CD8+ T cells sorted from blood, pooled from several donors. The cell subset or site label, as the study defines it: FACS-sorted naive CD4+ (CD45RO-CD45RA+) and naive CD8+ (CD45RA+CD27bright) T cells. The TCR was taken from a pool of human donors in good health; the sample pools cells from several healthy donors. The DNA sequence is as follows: TGTGCCAGCAGTTATGACAGGGTAACTAACTATGGCTACACCTTC. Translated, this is CASSYDRVTNYGYTF.